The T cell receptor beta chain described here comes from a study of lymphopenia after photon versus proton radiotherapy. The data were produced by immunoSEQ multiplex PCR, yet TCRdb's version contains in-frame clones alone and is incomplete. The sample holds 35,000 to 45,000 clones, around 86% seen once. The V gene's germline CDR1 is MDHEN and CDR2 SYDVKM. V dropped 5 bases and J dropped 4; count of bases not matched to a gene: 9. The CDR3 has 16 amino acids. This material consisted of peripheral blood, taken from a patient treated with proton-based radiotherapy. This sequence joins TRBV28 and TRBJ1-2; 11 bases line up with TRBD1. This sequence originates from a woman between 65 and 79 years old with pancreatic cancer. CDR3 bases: TGTGCCAGCAGTAGGCCTCCGGGACAGGGGGGCTATGGCTACACCTTC. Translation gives CASSRPPGQGGYGYTF.